These T cell receptor beta chains were read from a single sample in a study of shared clonotypes between healthy human individuals. Assay: immunoSEQ multiplex PCR; the TCRdb copy retains only in-frame clones and omits some. The table lists approximately 2.1 million clones, approximately 93% of them singletons, with about 0.37% in the top ten. The material sequenced was naive CD4+ T cells from PBMCs. These receptors were taken from a young man in good health. Some clones in this sample may be carry-over from other donors' samples. Both conserved end residues are part of each CDR3. Each record gives: J gene, CDR3 length, D gene, V gene, clone size, CDR3 protein, CDR3 DNA. The D gene is left open where the match is weak. The size field is filled for only some rows; it gives once, few, many or a size class.

>TRBJ2-7|16|.|TRBV6-6|.
CASSYFIGHYTYEQYF
TGTGCCAGCAGTTACTTCATTGGGCACTACACCTACGAGCAGTACTTC
>TRBJ1-4|13|.|TRBV6-1|.
CASREGKREKLFF
TGTGCCAGCAGGGAGGGGAAACGCGAAAAACTGTTTTTT
>TRBJ2-1|14|TRBD2|TRBV7-3|.
CASKETSGVNEQFF
TGTGCCAGCAAGGAGACTAGCGGGGTTAATGAGCAGTTCTTC
>TRBJ2-7|13|.|TRBV7-9|.
CASRGTYSYEQYF
TGTGCCAGCAGGGGGACGTACTCCTACGAGCAGTACTTC
>TRBJ2-2|15|TRBD2|TRBV7-2|.
CASSFLAGGSGELFF
TGTGCCAGCAGCTTTCTAGCGGGAGGCTCCGGGGAGCTGTTTTTT
>TRBJ1-6|15|.|TRBV6-1|.
CASSEVGLGGSPLHF
TGTGCCAGCAGTGAAGTGGGCTTAGGGGGATCACCCCTCCACTTT
>TRBJ1-4|14|.|TRBV5-5|.
CASSLLVSGEKLFF
TGTGCCAGCAGCTTATTAGTTTCAGGGGAAAAACTGTTTTTT
>TRBJ1-3|14|.|TRBV9|.
CASSGGSSGNTIYF
TGTGCCAGCAGCGGCGGGTCCTCTGGAAACACCATATATTTT
>TRBJ2-1|16|.|TRBV15|once
CATSRGASLSYNEQFF
TGTGCCACCAGCAGAGGAGCCTCCCTCTCCTACAATGAGCAGTTCTTC
>TRBJ2-6|16|TRBD2|TRBV6-5|.
CASSYSAGAGANVLTF
TGTGCCAGCAGTTACTCTGCGGGAGCCGGGGCCAACGTCCTGACTTTC